These 20 T cell receptor beta chains were sequenced from one sample in a study of tumor and adjacent non-tumor tissue in lung cancer. Three rounds of nested PCR, following a modified ARM-PCR protocol, produced the TCRbeta library. From the multiplex PCR reads, TCRdb called clonotypes with MiXCR, one entry per CDR3 protein. The sample has some 74,000 distinct CDR3 sequences, around 70% seen once; the top ten hold approximately 9.5%. No cell sorting was done before RNA was extracted from the tissue. The specimen sequenced was lung tumor tissue. The receptors come from a woman aged 35 to 49 with non-small cell lung cancer.

For this clonotype: The junction differs from germline at one of its ends, possibly a read error. V is TRBV4-1 and J is TRBJ2-1, with 7 bases fitting TRBD1. CDR1 and CDR2 (germline): MGHRA, YSYEKL. The CDR3 spans 16 residues. CDR3 region: CASSRQDRDRSTKQFF. The CDR3 coding sequence is TGCGCCAGCAGCCGACAAGACAGGGATCGGAGCACTAAGCAGTTCTTT.

Remarks on this clonotype: A read error may explain this, as a much larger clone is one base away. This sequence joins TRBV10-2 and TRBJ1-1; D gene unclear. The CDR3 loop spans 14 amino acids. Between the trimmed V and J ends, which lost 0 bases and 5 bases, there was a span of 10 bases. Germline V lookup: CDR1 WSHSY, CDR2 SAAADI. CDR3 in amino acids: CASSESGSATEAFF. The DNA for the CDR3 is TGCGCCAGCAGTGAGTCGGGGAGTGCAACTGAAGCTTTCTTT.

Remarks on this clonotype: Mismatch with germline at one junction end may stem from a read error. The chain carries TRBV5-5 and TRBJ1-2; 7 bases are a match to TRBD1. CDR3 size: 14 residues. Germline CDR1 and CDR2: SGHKS and YYEKEE (reference sequence). The CDR3 sequence is CASSATTGRGGYTF. CDR3 DNA sequence: TGTGCCAGCAGCGCAACGACAGGGAGGGGTGGCTACACCTTT. The full variable domain, in which reference TRBV5-5 and TRBJ1-2 provide the parts outside the CDR3, is DAGVTQSPTHLIKTRGQQVTLRCSPISGHKSVSWYQQVLGQGPQFIFQYYEKEERGRGNFPDRFSARQFPNYSSELNVNALLLGDSALYLCASSATTGRGGYTFGSGTRLTVV.

The chain links TRBV5-4 to TRBJ2-1, with TRBD1 matching over 9 bases. Germline V gene lookup returns CDR1 SGHNT and CDR2 YYREEE (reference sequence). CDR3 length equals 14 residues. V shed 3 bases and J 16 bases; nucleotides not matched to a gene: 14. The CDR3 sequence: CASSSGTGINVHFF. Here the CDR3 DNA reads TGTGCCAGCAGCTCCGGGACAGGGATCAATGTGCACTTCTTC. Combining the CDR3 with reference TRBV5-4 and TRBJ2-1 gives the whole variable domain ETGVTQSPTHLIKTRGQQVTLRCSSQSGHNTVSWYQQALGQGPQFIFQYYREEENGRGNFPPRFSGLQFPNYSSELNVNALELDDSALYLCASSSGTGINVHFFGPGTRLTVL.

Points on this clonotype: A much larger clone differs by one base, so this may be a read error. In DNA form, the CDR3 reads TGTGCCAGCAGTCGGACAGGGGGCTATAGCTACACCTTC. As protein: CASSRTGGYSYTF. The V call is TRBV7-8, the J call TRBJ1-2; TRBD1 matches 11 bases. Germline V gives CDR1 SGHVS, CDR2 FQNEAQ. The CDR3 has 13 amino acids.

Comments on this clonotype: One end of the junction fails to match germline, which may point to a read error. The V call is TRBV10-3, the J call TRBJ2-5, with D perhaps matching TRBD2 (6 bases). This CDR3 has 14 amino acids. CDR1 and CDR2 from the germline V gene are ENHRY and SYGVKD. DNA for the CDR3: TGTGCCGTCAGTGAGACTGCTAGCGTAGAGACCCAGTACTTC. Its translation: CAVSETASVETQYF.

By share of the sample, this clonotype is medium-sized (0.01 to 0.1%). The chain has TRBV6-1 and TRBJ2-1; maybe TRBD2 (6 bases). Trimming shortened V by 3 bases and J by 6 bases, and 15 bases separated the two germline ends. This CDR3 has 15 residues. The germline CDR1 and CDR2 sequences are MNHNS and SASEGT. CDR3 residues: CASSEEGLAGNEQFF. As DNA, the CDR3 is TGTGCCAGCAGTGAGGAGGGTCTAGCTGGCAATGAGCAGTTCTTC.

V is TRBV11-2 and J is TRBJ2-1; 9 nucleotides agree with TRBD2. This CDR3 is 17 amino acids long. The V segment lost 5 bases and the J segment 4 bases; nucleotides outside the gene matches: 12. Germline V lookup: CDR1 SGHAT, CDR2 FQNNGV. CDR3 amino acids: CASSLGTSRVAYNEQFF. In DNA, the CDR3 is TGTGCCAGCAGCCTCGGGACTAGCAGAGTGGCTTACAATGAGCAGTTCTTC.

The V gene is TRBV6-5, the J gene TRBJ2-5, with D possibly being TRBD1 or TRBD2 (5 bases each). There are 14 residues in the CDR3. CDR1 is MNHEY and CDR2 is SVGAGI in the germline V gene. CDR3 sequence (DNA): TGTGGCAACAGTTACGGGGCAGCCCAAGAGACCCAGTACTTC. It specifies CGNSYGAAQETQYF.

This clonotype turned up a few times. An end of the junction differs from the germline gene, which may be a read error. The chain joins TRBV5-1 to TRBJ2-1; tentatively, D is TRBD2 (7 bases). The CDR3 consists of 16 residues. CDR1 and CDR2 (germline): SGHRS, YFSETQ. The CDR3 sequence is CAGSLEGGASFNEQFF. DNA of the CDR3: TGCGCCGGCAGCTTGGAAGGGGGGGCTTCATTCAATGAGCAGTTCTTC. The full variable domain, rest sourced from reference TRBV5-1 and TRBJ2-1, is KAGVTQTPRYLIKTRGQQVTLSCSPISGHRSVSWYQQTPGQGLQFLFEYFSETQRNKGNFPGRFSGRQFSNSRSEMNVSTLELGDSALYLCAGSLEGGASFNEQFFGPGTRLTVL.

The CDR3 loop reads CASRPSTGGAYGYTF. In DNA form, the CDR3 reads TGTGCCAGCAGGCCCTCTACAGGGGGAGCCTATGGCTACACCTTC. The V gene is TRBV6-2 or TRBV6-3, the J gene TRBJ1-2; 8 bases are shared with TRBD1. This CDR3 is 15 amino acids long. Germline lookup yields CDR1 MNHEY and CDR2 SVGEGT. V gave up 6 bases and J gave up 4 bases; unmatched junction bases: 10.

This chain links TRBV6-6 with TRBJ2-7; 8 bases align to TRBD2. The germline gives CDR1 MNHNY, CDR2 SVGAGI (reference sequence). CDR3 size: 14 residues. V was clipped by 10 bases and J by 6 bases; unmatched bases: 14. The CDR3: CAISPGTSRSEQYF. The CDR3 bases are TGTGCCATCAGCCCGGGGACTAGTCGGAGCGAGCAGTACTTC.

This clonotype is a singleton in its sample. The junction shows a germline mismatch at one end, possibly a read error. The chain carries TRBV11-2 and TRBJ2-3; possibly TRBD2 for D (5 bases). CDR1 and CDR2 from the germline V gene are SGHAT and FQNNGV. The CDR3 length is 14 residues. The CDR3 here is CTSSLVGSTDTQYF. Written as DNA, the CDR3 is TGTACAAGCAGCTTAGTTGGGAGCACAGACACGCAGTATTTT.

The chain employs TRBV20-1 and TRBJ2-3; TRBD2 aligns across 12 bases. The V segment lost 7 bases and the J segment 7 bases; nucleotides outside the gene matches: 9. Germline lookup yields CDR1 DFQATT and CDR2 SNEGSKA (reference sequence). The CDR3 is made up of 14 amino acids. In DNA form, the CDR3 reads TGCAGTGTGACCGCCGGGACTAGCGGGTATACGCAGTATTTT. Its translation: CSVTAGTSGYTQYF.

Notes on this clonotype: Being one base from a much bigger clone, this may be a read error. The chain joins TRBV20-1 to TRBJ1-5, with D possibly TRBD1 on 6 matching bases. The length of the CDR3 is 19 residues. Between the trimmed V and J ends, which lost 6 bases and 0 bases, there was a span of 27 bases. CDR1 DFQATT and CDR2 SNEGSKA come from the germline V gene (reference sequence). This CDR3 reads CSALGGGQGLSYSNQPQHF. The CDR3 DNA follows: TGCAGTGCGTTAGGAGGGGGGCAGGGCCTTTCCTATAGCAATCAGCCCCAGCATTTT.

As to this clonotype: With a much larger clone just one base away, this may be a read error. The J gene is TRBJ2-5, the V gene TRBV5-4, with D maybe TRBD2 (6 bases). The CDR3 is 14 residues long. Trimming stripped 1 base from V and 6 bases from J, with 13 bases between. Germline assignment: CDR1 SGHNT and CDR2 YYREEE (reference sequence). In DNA, the CDR3 is TGTGCCAGCAGCTTGTGGGAGGCAAGGCAGACCCAGTACTTC. Translation gives CASSLWEARQTQYF.

This clonotype came up many times. This chain joins TRBV29-1 and TRBJ1-4; D is ambiguous. CDR1 SQVTM and CDR2 ANQGSEA come from the germline V gene. The CDR3 consists of 12 residues. V was clipped by 4 bases and J by 4 bases, with 7 bases between them. CDR3 coding DNA: TGCAGCGTTGGGACGGGTAATGAAAAACTGTTTTTT. Translated: CSVGTGNEKLFF.

This clonotype was recorded only once. The CDR3 end shows no conserved phenylalanine or tryptophan, and so a read error is likely. Because the CDR3's place on the DNA is in doubt, the DNA is left out and the CDR3 is given as listed by TCRdb. The rearrangement uses TRBV11-2 and TRBJ2-7; no check of the table's D call, TRBD1, against the DNA was made. The length of the CDR3 is 12 amino acids, counting both ends. Germline CDR1 is SGHAT and CDR2 is FQNNGV. The CDR3 loop is CASILTGYEQYS.

The chain carries TRBV13 and TRBJ2-2, with D hard to call. CDR1 is PRHDT, CDR2 FYEKMQ, per germline (reference sequence). The CDR3 is 15 amino acids. V lost 1 base and J 13 bases, leaving 19 bases between the germline ends. CDR3 amino acids: CASSLDRRVGAALFF. The DNA of the CDR3 is TGTGCCAGCAGCTTAGACCGACGGGTTGGCGCGGCGCTGTTTTTT.

In the case of this clonotype: Compared with germline, one end of the junction differs, possibly owing to a read error. The V and J genes are TRBV29-1 and TRBJ2-4; D perhaps matches TRBD2 (6 bases). Germline-derived CDR1 and CDR2 are SQVTM and ANQGSEA. The CDR3 length is 15 residues. The CDR3 region is CSVLVRELSKNIQYF. In nucleotides, the CDR3 is TGTAGCGTTCTGGTCCGGGAGTTATCCAAAAACATTCAGTACTTC.